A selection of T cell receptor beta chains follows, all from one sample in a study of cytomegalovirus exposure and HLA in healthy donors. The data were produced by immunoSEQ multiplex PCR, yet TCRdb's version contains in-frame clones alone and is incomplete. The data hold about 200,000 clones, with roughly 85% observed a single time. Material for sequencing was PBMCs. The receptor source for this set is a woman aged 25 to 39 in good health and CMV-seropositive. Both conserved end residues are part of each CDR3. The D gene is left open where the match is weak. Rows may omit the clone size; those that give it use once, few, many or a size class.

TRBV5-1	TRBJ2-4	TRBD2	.	CASSLLAGGPIPNIQYF	TGCGCCAGCAGCTTGCTAGCGGGGGGCCCCATTCCAAACATTCAGTACTTC
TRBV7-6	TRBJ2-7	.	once	CASSPDRENVYEQYF	TGTGCCAGCAGCCCGGACCGGGAGAACGTCTACGAGCAGTACTTC
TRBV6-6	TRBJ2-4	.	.	CASSYSPSEGNIQYF	TGTGCCAGCAGTTATTCTCCTAGCGAGGGAAACATTCAGTACTTC
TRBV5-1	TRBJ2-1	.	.	CASSLLLDGYSYNEQFF	TGCGCCAGCAGCCTACTCCTAGATGGGTACTCCTACAATGAGCAGTTCTTC
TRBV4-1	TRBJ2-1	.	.	CASSQGQGGDNEQFF	TGCGCCAGCAGCCAAGGGCAGGGTGGGGACAATGAGCAGTTCTTC
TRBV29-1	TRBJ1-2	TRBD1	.	CSVAGGQGEHYGYTF	TGCAGCGTTGCGGGGGGACAGGGGGAACACTATGGCTACACCTTC
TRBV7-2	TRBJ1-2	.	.	CASSLSAGRNYGYTF	TGTGCCAGCAGCTTATCGGCAGGGCGCAACTATGGCTACACCTTC
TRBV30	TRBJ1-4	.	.	CAWSIRADNEKLFF	TGTGCCTGGAGTATCAGGGCCGATAATGAAAAACTGTTTTTT
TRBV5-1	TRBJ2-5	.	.	CASSREANQETQYF	TGCGCCAGCAGCAGGGAGGCCAACCAAGAGACCCAGTACTTC
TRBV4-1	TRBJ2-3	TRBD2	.	CAIRGGPSDTQYF	TGCGCCATCCGGGGGGGGCCGAGCGATACGCAGTATTTT
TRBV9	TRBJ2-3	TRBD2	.	CASSEGLSAADTQYF	TGTGCCAGCAGCGAGGGACTATCGGCGGCAGATACGCAGTATTTT
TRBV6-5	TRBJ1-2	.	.	CASSPPGLIDGYTF	TGTGCCAGCAGTCCCCCGGGACTGATAGATGGCTACACCTTC
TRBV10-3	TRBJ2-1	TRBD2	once	CAISDGTSGRSGEFF	TGTGCCATCAGTGATGGGACTAGCGGGAGGTCGGGAGAATTCTTC
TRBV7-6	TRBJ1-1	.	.	CASSIGSNTEAFF	TGTGCCAGCAGCATCGGGTCAAACACTGAAGCTTTCTTT
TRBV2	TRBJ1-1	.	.	CASVGGANTEAFF	TGTGCCAGCGTGGGGGGGGCGAACACTGAAGCTTTCTTT
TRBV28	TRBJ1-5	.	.	CASSPNLGQLGTQPQHF	TGTGCCAGCAGCCCCAACTTGGGGCAGTTGGGAACCCAGCCCCAGCATTTT
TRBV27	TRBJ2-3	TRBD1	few	CATRQGSIDTQYF	TGTGCCACCAGACAGGGTTCGATAGATACGCAGTATTTT
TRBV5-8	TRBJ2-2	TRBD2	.	CASSRGARGATGELFF	TGTGCCAGCAGCCGGGGTGCGCGGGGGGCAACCGGGGAGCTGTTTTTT
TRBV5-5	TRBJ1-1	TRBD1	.	CASSLGTGTGSTEAFF	TGTGCCAGCAGCTTGGGAACCGGGACAGGGAGCACTGAAGCTTTCTTT
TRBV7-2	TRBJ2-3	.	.	CASSLAPGGTDTQYF	TGTGCCAGCAGCTTAGCTCCCGGGGGCACAGATACGCAGTATTTT
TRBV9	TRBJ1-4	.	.	CASAPGNFNEKLFF	TGTGCCAGCGCACCGGGGAACTTTAATGAAAAACTGTTTTTT
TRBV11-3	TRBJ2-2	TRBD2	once	CASSSSGTNRGELFF	TGTGCCAGCAGCTCCTCCGGGACTAACCGCGGGGAGCTGTTTTTT
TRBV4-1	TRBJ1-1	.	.	CASSQGKGRLTEAFF	TGCGCCAGCAGCCAAGGCAAGGGGCGCCTCACTGAAGCTTTCTTT
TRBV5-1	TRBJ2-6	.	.	CASSPGDSSGANVLTF	TGCGCCAGCAGCCCGGGGGACAGCTCTGGGGCCAACGTCCTGACTTTC
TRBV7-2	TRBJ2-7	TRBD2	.	CASSVGLAGGGSEQYF	TGTGCCAGCAGCGTGGGACTAGCGGGAGGGGGGTCCGAGCAGTACTTC
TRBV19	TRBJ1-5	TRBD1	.	CASSLDRGRQPQHF	TGTGCCAGTAGTCTCGACAGGGGGCGGCAGCCCCAGCATTTT
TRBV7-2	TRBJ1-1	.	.	CASRRQNTEAFF	TGTGCCAGCAGACGACAGAACACTGAAGCTTTCTTT
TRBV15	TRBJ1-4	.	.	CATRVTGNANEKLFF	TGTGCCACCAGAGTTACAGGGAATGCAAATGAAAAACTGTTTTTT
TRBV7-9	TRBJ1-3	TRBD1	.	CASSLGDRTFSGNTIYF	TGTGCCAGCAGCTTAGGGGACAGGACCTTCTCTGGAAACACCATATATTTT
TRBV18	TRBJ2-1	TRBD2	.	CASSRGLAGDNEQFF	TGTGCCAGCTCTCGCGGACTAGCGGGGGACAATGAGCAGTTCTTC
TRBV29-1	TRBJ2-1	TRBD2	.	CSVEFSGRGTYNEQFF	TGCAGCGTTGAGTTTAGCGGGAGAGGCACCTACAATGAGCAGTTCTTC
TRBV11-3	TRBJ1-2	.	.	CASSLGSGTRGGYTF	TGTGCCAGCAGCTTAGGATCCGGGACTCGTGGAGGCTACACCTTC
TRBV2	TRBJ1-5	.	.	CASSEEGAGNQPQHF	TGTGCCAGCAGTGAAGAAGGGGCCGGCAATCAGCCCCAGCATTTT
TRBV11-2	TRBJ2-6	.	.	CASSSGAGANVLTF	TGTGCCAGCAGCTCAGGGGCTGGGGCCAACGTCCTGACTTTC
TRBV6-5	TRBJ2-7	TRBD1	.	CASSQTGGWEQYF	TGTGCCAGCAGTCAAACAGGGGGCTGGGAGCAGTACTTC
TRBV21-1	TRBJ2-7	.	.	CASSRTGGLLTYEQYF	TGTGCCAGCAGCAGAACCGGGGGATTGTTAACCTACGAGCAGTACTTC
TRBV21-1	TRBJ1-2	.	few	CASSKVEGPGGYTF	TGTGCCAGCAGCAAAGTAGAGGGTCCTGGCGGCTACACCTTC
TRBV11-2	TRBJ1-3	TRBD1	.	CASSRSTGTARGTIYF	TGTGCCAGCAGCCGGTCAACCGGGACAGCCCGGGGCACCATATATTTT
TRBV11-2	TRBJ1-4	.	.	CASSLFSSQLLFF	TGTGCCAGCAGCTTATTTTCCTCTCAACTACTGTTTTTT
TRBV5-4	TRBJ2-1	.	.	CASSLELAHSYNEQFF	TGTGCCAGCAGCCTAGAACTGGCCCACTCCTACAATGAGCAGTTCTTC
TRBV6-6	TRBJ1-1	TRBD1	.	CASSTPQGATEAFF	TGTGCCAGCAGCACACCACAGGGGGCCACTGAAGCTTTCTTT
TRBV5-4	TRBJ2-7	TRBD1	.	CASSSRWTGYGEQYF	TGTGCCAGCAGCTCTCGTTGGACAGGGTACGGCGAGCAGTACTTC
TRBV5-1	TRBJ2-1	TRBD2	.	CASSLSGAYNEQFF	TGCGCCAGCAGCCTTAGCGGGGCGTACAATGAGCAGTTCTTC
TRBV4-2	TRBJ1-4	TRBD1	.	CASSQGQGTNEKLFF	TGTGCCAGCAGCCAGGGACAGGGCACTAATGAAAAACTGTTTTTT
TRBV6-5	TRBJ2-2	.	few	CASSYSIRTGELFF	TGTGCCAGCAGTTACTCGATACGGACCGGGGAGCTGTTTTTT
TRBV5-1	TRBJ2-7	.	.	CASSLRESVYKPYEQYF	TGCGCCAGCAGCTTGCGGGAGTCGGTGTATAAGCCCTACGAGCAGTACTTC
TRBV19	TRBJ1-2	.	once	CASTLTDNYGYTF	TGTGCCAGTACCCTAACAGATAACTATGGCTACACCTTC
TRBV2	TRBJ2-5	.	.	CASSATGSGETQYF	TGTGCCAGCAGTGCTACAGGGAGTGGAGAGACCCAGTACTTC
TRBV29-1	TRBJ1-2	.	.	CSVATGYGYTF	TGCAGCGTCGCGACAGGATATGGCTACACCTTC
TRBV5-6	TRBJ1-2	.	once	CASSLGSYGYGYTF	TGTGCCAGCAGCTTAGGGAGTTACGGCTATGGCTACACCTTC